This TCR beta chain originates from a study of naive and memory T cell subsets. General study findings and limits: Clonotypes here are unpaired alpha or beta chain sequences. In naive cells, over 95% of TCR sequences were seen only once.

Four subsets defined by CD45RA and CD27 were sorted after CD3, CD4, CD8 and live/dead staining. Germline V gives CDR1 LGHDT, CDR2 YNNKEL (reference sequence). V lost 0 bases and J lost 0, with 5 bases in between. CDR3 size: 14 residues. Concerning this clonotype itself: Its matching antigen is unknown.

Both TRBC1 and TRBC2 were covered by a beta constant-region primer of two equimolar oligonucleotides. TCRdb used MiXCR to reprocess the UMI-ligation and nested PCR reads, holding one entry per CDR3 protein. The data show about 85,000 distinct CDR3 sequences, about an eighth seen once. The J gene is TRBJ1-1, the V gene TRBV3-1; unclear D gene. The source is a human donor in good health. Sequenced material: central memory CD4+ T cells from blood. The CDR3 sequence is CASSQEAMNTEAFF. The CDR3 DNA is TGTGCCAGCAGCCAAGAGGCGATGAACACTGAAGCTTTCTTT.